This note documents a single T cell receptor beta chain sequence. Trimming took 2 bases from V and 7 from J, leaving 18 bases between them. Germline V gene lookup returns CDR1 SGHTA and CDR2 FQGNSA. CDR3 length equals 15 residues. This record belongs to a study of blood T cell repertoires in COVID-19. On the study more broadly: The United States, Italy and Spain were the sources of the acute and convalescent COVID-19 samples. Nucleic acid was either cDNA or gDNA, and it came from T cells, B-cell-depleted T cells, or PBMCs.

Per the study methods: Quantification of nucleated cells was approximated via reference gene primer amplification. Only in-frame clones appear in the TCRdb table, and some are missing; sequencing was by immunoSEQ multiplex PCR. That table furnishes V, J and clone size, whereas the DNA furnished D and trimming. This table has 25,000 to 35,000 clones, approximately 90% appearing once. The chain is built from TRBV7-2 and TRBJ2-7, with D possibly matching TRBD2 (5 bases). The sequence derives from a human donor with active COVID-19. The donor label of this sample is uncertain. Sequencing was done on a sample of peripheral blood. CDR3 sequence (DNA): TGTGCCAGCAGCTTATTGGCTAGCCCCTCTGGGGAGCAGTACTTC. Its translation: CASSLLASPSGEQYF.